This T cell receptor (beta chain) was observed in a study of siplizumab effects on memory and regulatory T cells (dated by TCRdb to 2018 to 2020). The study in broad terms: The study looked at the effect of siplizumab, an anti-CD2 antibody, on alloreactive T-cell subsets in allogeneic mixed lymphocyte reactions made from human PBMCs.

Unstimulated CD4+ memory cells were also sequenced in three donor pairs, together with CD4+ naive, CD8+ TEMRA, CD8+ naive and CD8+ effector memory subsets. TCRbeta CDR3 sequencing was performed on sorted unstimulated T cells and on proliferating T cells recovered from mixed lymphocyte reactions. Fresh whole blood from about ten HLA-typed healthy donors served as the source for isolating PBMCs. The receptor library was made with the immunoSEQ multiplex PCR assay. Roughly 10^5 TCR templates per sample were assayed on the deep sequencing platform. Genomic DNA extracted from sorted T cells was used for TCRbeta CDR3 sequencing. The original pipeline was this. Clonal analysis of TCRbeta CDR3 data was done in the R programming language. Unstimulated samples were compared with post-reaction CFSE-low samples to define alloreactive CD4+ and CD8+ clones. Regulatory or non-regulatory origin was assigned to alloreactive CD4+ clones by matching of sequences to sorted unstimulated Treg and non-Treg repertoires. In TCRdb, the immuneACCESS table is reduced to in-frame sequences with V and J assigned. These tables do not hold every clone; where another copy was compared, an unresolved V gene accounts for under half, and the others remain unexplained. V and J calls and clone size are given by that table; D and trimming were obtained from the DNA. In all, the sample holds tens of thousands of clones, and approximately 87% of those were seen once. The ten largest clones represent about 3.8% of the sample.

Note on this clone: Its antigen remains undetermined. Base qualities are not provided; no much larger clone lies one nucleotide away.

V is shortened by 11 bases, J by 0 bases, and the region joining them spans 13 bases. From cysteine to phenylalanine, the CDR3 is 14 amino acids long. The sequence is cut down to CDR3 DNA, 42 bases in frame from base 1. The CDR1 and CDR2 encoded by the germline V gene are SNHLY and FYNNEI. Broad study findings and their caveats: For roughly 75-95% of proliferating CD4+ or CD8+ clones, no naive or memory phenotype could be assigned. Sequences below about 10^-5 frequency were poorly captured, so only a minor fraction of alloreactive clones could be mapped to unstimulated subsets. Among mappable alloreactive CD4+ clones, an average Treg-derived fraction of about 69% was observed with siplizumab, compared with 25% to 30% in control reactions. Whether proliferating Tregs from siplizumab cultures were suppressive was not functionally confirmed. Greater diversity appeared to be present in unstimulated naive T cells than in memory T cells, and a substantial contribution to the alloresponse seemed to be made by naive cells. The cumulative frequency of alloreactive sequences that could be traced back to unstimulated CD4+ memory T cells was significantly reduced by siplizumab.

Sequencing input: memory CD4+ T cells sorted from blood. The cell subset or site label here, explained by the study, means: unstimulated CD4+ memory T cells. The source of this sequence is a human donor in good health. The chain was built from TRBV2 and TRBJ2-2; perhaps TRBD2 is the D gene, with 6 bases matching. The CDR3 corresponds to CAGGGGANTGELFF. Read as DNA, the sequence is TGTGCCGGAGGTGGCGGGGCGAACACCGGGGAGCTGTTTTTT.